This T cell receptor (beta chain) was sequenced for a study of shared clonotypes between healthy human individuals. Points from the study as a whole: Across subsets, estimated richness was generally greater for naive than for memory populations. Shared clonotypes: 4.5% to 5% naive CD4, under 4% naive CD8, less than 2.5% memory CD4, under 0.5% memory CD8.

CDR3 size: 14 residues. Germline V gene lookup returns CDR1 MNHNS and CDR2 SASEGT. Trimming left V 6 bases short and J 0 bases short, with 9 bases between. With respect to this clone: Its cognate antigen is unknown.

A deep-level run was used for the assay. Per the authors' pipeline: Junction-only sequences produced by ImmunoSEQ had no quality scores, so filtering differed. Data came from immunoSEQ multiplex PCR; TCRdb stores just in-frame clones and leaves some out. That table gives V, J and clone size, and the DNA gave D and trimming. Counted here are a few million clones, nearly 97% occurring once; the ten biggest clones make up around 0.13%. The sequenced sample was naive CD4+ T cells sorted from blood. Subset indicated: CD45RA+ positively selected. The V gene is TRBV6-1, the J gene TRBJ1-3; perhaps TRBD1 as D (6 bases). This sequence was found in a man between 18 and 29 years old in good health. The CDR3 nucleotides read TGTGCCAGCAGACAGGGCAACTCTGGAAACACCATATATTTT. This translates into CASRQGNSGNTIYF.